The clone carrying this T cell receptor (beta chain) appeared many times. Its specificity is not known. This sample stems from a study of T cells in Graves' hyperthyroidism and ophthalmopathy. Whole-study findings and limits: Ophthalmopathy, as predicted by the model, came a median 6.5 months after the prediction.

In patients aged 18 to 65, hyperthyroidism was newly diagnosed, with duration under 2 months. Any patient presenting with uncontrolled infection, other autoimmune disease, pregnancy or lactation was left out. Fresh peripheral blood, roughly 9.3 ml, was the source of the PBMCs. TCR beta CDR3 region amplification was performed from RNA transcripts. HTBI primers drove first-round RT-PCR of the TCR CDR3. TCRdb re-called the multiplex PCR reads through MiXCR, storing one row per CDR3 protein. There are a few hundred thousand distinct CDR3 sequences in the sample; around 21% occur only once, and roughly 29% lies in the top ten. The receptor was isolated from a young man with Graves' hyperthyroidism. Sequencing used blood.

CDR3 residues: CASSMTGTEAFF. The CDR3 DNA reads TGTGCCAGTAGTATGACAGGCACTGAAGCTTTCTTT. The chain links TRBV19 to TRBJ1-1; possibly TRBD1 for D (6 bases). The V and J ends lost 3 bases and 4 bases respectively, with 6 bases between them. From germline, CDR1 is LNHDA and CDR2 SQIVND (reference sequence). CDR3 size: 12 residues. The entire variable domain, with the rest obtained from reference TRBV19 and TRBJ1-1, is as follows: DGGITQSPKYLFRKEGQNVTLSCEQNLNHDAMYWYRQDPGQGLRLIYYSQIVNDFQKGDIAEGYSVSREKKESFPLTVTSAQKNPTAFYLCASSMTGTEAFFGQGTRLTVV.